Each of the 9 T cell receptor beta chains below was sequenced from the same sample in a study of blood T cell repertoires in COVID-19. Sequencing used immunoSEQ multiplex PCR; TCRdb keeps in-frame clones, though not all of them. The table lists under 400,000 clones, about nine tenths of them singletons, with under 5% in the top ten. Sample: peripheral blood. The receptor source for this set is a woman aged 60 to 75 with COVID-19, enrolled during active disease.

The chain carries TRBV6-6 and TRBJ2-7, with D unclear. The CDR3 length is 13 residues. Germline V gene data show CDR1 as MNHNY and CDR2 as SVGAGI (reference sequence). V lost 6 bases and J lost 4, with 13 bases in between. CDR3 loop: CASSPFNTYEQYF. For the CDR3, the DNA is TGTGCCAGCAGCCCATTTAATACTTACGAGCAGTACTTC.

This clone showed up just once. The V and J genes are TRBV5-1 and TRBJ2-1, with D possibly matching TRBD1 (5 bases). Germline V gives CDR1 SGHRS, CDR2 YFSETQ. V was shortened by 5 bases and J by 5 bases, with 14 bases between the two germline ends. The CDR3 has 14 amino acids. CDR3 coding DNA: TGCGCCAGCAGTAACCAGGGTGGGAACAATGAGCAGTTCTTC. Protein: CASSNQGGNNEQFF.

The chain joins TRBV7-3 to TRBJ2-5; perhaps TRBD2 as D (5 bases). CDR3 length: 15 amino acids. Deletions cut 0 bases from V and 2 bases from J, with 10 bases between. Germline lookup yields CDR1 SGHTA and CDR2 FQGTGA. The CDR3 protein is CASSLTPGKQETQYF. CDR3 in DNA: TGTGCCAGCAGCTTAACACCGGGAAAACAAGAGACCCAGTACTTC.

The chain couples TRBV27 to TRBJ1-1; D remains ambiguous. The CDR3 runs to 14 residues. Trimming removed 5 bases at V and 1 base at J, with 11 bases between. Germline CDR1 and CDR2: MNHEY and SMNVEV (reference sequence). The CDR3 loop is CASSQFSKNTEAFF. The CDR3 bases are TGTGCCAGCAGTCAGTTTTCAAAGAACACTGAAGCTTTCTTT.

V gene TRBV6-6 combines with J gene TRBJ1-2, with 9 bases aligning to TRBD1. The CDR3 totals 12 residues. Germline-derived CDR1 and CDR2 are MNHNY and SVGAGI (reference sequence). The V segment lost 5 bases and the J segment 7 bases; nucleotides outside the gene matches: 2. The CDR3 region is CASSPTGGGYTF. The CDR3 nucleotides are TGTGCCAGCAGTCCGACAGGGGGTGGCTACACCTTC.

The chain couples TRBV19 to TRBJ1-5, with 7 bases that match TRBD1. CDR3 length equals 14 residues. CDR1 LNHDA and CDR2 SQIVND come from the germline V gene (reference sequence). V trimming: 9 bases; J trimming: 0 bases; junction bases outside the gene matches: 5. This CDR3 reads CASMGQHSNQPQHF. The CDR3 DNA sequence: TGTGCCAGCATGGGACAGCATAGCAATCAGCCCCAGCATTTT.

V is TRBV7-8 and J is TRBJ1-1; tentatively, D is TRBD1 (6 bases). The germline V and J ends were trimmed by 4 bases and 3 bases, with 15 bases remaining between them. The V gene's germline CDR1 is SGHVS and CDR2 FQNEAQ. The CDR3 has 15 residues. The chain's CDR3 is CASSSTLGAHTEAFF. CDR3 bases: TGTGCCAGCAGCTCTACTTTGGGGGCTCACACTGAAGCTTTCTTT.

The chain joins TRBV7-8 to TRBJ1-5; D gene unclear. From germline, CDR1 is SGHVS and CDR2 FQNEAQ. Between the trimmed V and J ends, which lost 1 base and 4 bases, there was a span of 5 bases. CDR3 length: 13 residues. The CDR3 nucleotides are TGTGCCAGCAGCTTAGGGCAGAATCAGCCCCAGCATTTT. It specifies CASSLGQNQPQHF.

CDR3: CASSNMGGQGGTRRYEQYF. CDR3 coding DNA: TGTGCCAGTAGCAACATGGGAGGACAGGGAGGAACTAGGCGGTACGAGCAGTACTTC. This chain links TRBV19 with TRBJ2-7; 8 positions match TRBD1. The CDR3 extends over 19 amino acids. Losses at the gene ends were 6 bases for V and 4 bases for J; bases not matched to a gene: 23. Germline V CDR1 and CDR2: LNHDA, SQIVND (reference sequence).